These 30 T cell receptor beta chains were sequenced from one sample in a study of cytomegalovirus exposure and HLA in healthy donors. Primers for the PCR totalled 60 Vbeta and 13 Jbeta. TCRdb's table, derived via immunoSEQ multiplex PCR, lists solely in-frame clones and lacks some. The sample consists of fewer than 80,000 clones, about 77% of them appearing once. The sequenced sample was PBMCs. The origin of the receptors is a woman aged 25-40 years in good health and CMV-seronegative.

V usage is TRBV2 and J usage is TRBJ2-1; possible D gene TRBD2, 5 bases. Per germline, CDR1 SNHLY and CDR2 FYNNEI. The CDR3 covers 11 residues. V lost 4 bases and J 7 bases, leaving 5 bases between the germline ends. The CDR3 reads CASSGGNEQFF. In DNA, the CDR3 is TGTGCCAGCAGTGGAGGGAATGAGCAGTTCTTC.

The V and J genes are TRBV11-2 and TRBJ2-7, with TRBD1 identical over 7 bases. CDR3 size: 17 residues. V shed 5 bases and J 4 bases; nucleotides not matched to a gene: 17. Germline V lookup: CDR1 SGHAT, CDR2 FQNNGV. The CDR3: CASSPLDRVRKPYEQYF. For the CDR3, the DNA is TGTGCCAGCAGCCCTCTTGACAGGGTCAGAAAGCCTTACGAGCAGTACTTC.

The chain has TRBV7-2 and TRBJ2-7, with 7 bases lining up with TRBD2. This CDR3 contains 14 residues. V was pared by 6 bases and J by 3 bases, with 8 bases of the junction left unmatched. The germline V gene has CDR1 SGHTA and CDR2 FQGNSA. CDR3 protein: CASSPWGGRYEQYF. The CDR3 region has the DNA TGTGCCAGCAGTCCTTGGGGGGGACGCTACGAGCAGTACTTC.

This chain uses TRBV6-5 with TRBJ1-2; D gene unclear. The germline CDR1 and CDR2 sequences are MNHEY and SVGAGI. Trimming pared 2 bases from V and 6 bases from J, leaving 13 bases between. The CDR3 extends over 14 amino acids. The CDR3 DNA is TGTGCCAGCAGTTACAGTCGAGATGCGAATGGCTACACCTTC. This gives the protein CASSYSRDANGYTF.

This clone came up a few times. V usage is TRBV4-1 and J usage is TRBJ1-2, with D maybe TRBD1 (5 bases). The germline V and J ends were trimmed by 4 bases and 8 bases, with 23 bases remaining between them. The germline V gene encodes CDR1 MGHRA and CDR2 YSYEKL. This CDR3 contains 16 residues. CDR3 sequence: CASSLLGRGTTGGYTF. The CDR3 nucleotides read TGCGCCAGCAGCCTCCTCGGCCGAGGGACTACAGGCGGCTACACCTTC.

The chain is built from TRBV18 and TRBJ2-4; TRBD2 aligns across 8 bases. V lost 4 bases, J lost 0 bases, and 5 bases stayed unmatched. The length of the CDR3 is 16 residues. Germline assignment: CDR1 KGHSH and CDR2 LQKENI. CDR3 nucleotide sequence: TGTGCCAGCTCACTGGAGCTAGCGGGAGCCAAAAACATTCAGTACTTC. This translates into CASSLELAGAKNIQYF.

This clone was counted a single time. Additional DNA sequences in this sample encode the identical CDR3. The CDR3 DNA is TGTGCCATCAGTACGGGGAGTAGAGGCTACACCTTC. Encoded protein: CAISTGSRGYTF. This chain uses TRBV10-3 with TRBJ1-2; D remains ambiguous. This CDR3 contains 12 residues. The germline V gene encodes CDR1 ENHRY and CDR2 SYGVKD. The V and J ends lost 5 bases and 8 bases respectively, with 12 bases between them.

The chain has TRBV6-5 and TRBJ1-1; 7 nucleotides align to TRBD1. The CDR3 spans 14 residues. With V trimmed by 5 bases and J by 4 bases, 7 bases remained unmatched. Looked up from germline, CDR1 is MNHEY and CDR2 is SVGAGI. The CDR3 nucleotides are TGTGCCAGCAGTCGTGACAGGGACCTCACTGAAGCTTTCTTT. Translation gives CASSRDRDLTEAFF.

The V call is TRBV30, the J call TRBJ2-2; 7 nucleotides match TRBD1. Trimming took 2 bases from V and 3 from J; bases not matched to a gene: 6. CDR3 size: 15 residues. Germline loops: CDR1 GTSNPN, CDR2 SVGIG (reference sequence). The DNA for the CDR3 is TGTGCCTGGAGTTTACAGGGGATTTACACCGGGGAGCTGTTTTTT. This gives the protein CAWSLQGIYTGELFF.

The rearrangement links TRBV27 to TRBJ2-6, with TRBD2 identical over 8 bases. The CDR3 spans 17 residues. Germline V gives CDR1 MNHEY, CDR2 SMNVEV (reference sequence). V lost 2 bases to trimming and J lost 3 bases; unmatched junction nucleotides: 6. The CDR3: CASSLRPGGYGANVLTF. The DNA for the CDR3 is TGTGCCAGCAGTTTACGGCCGGGAGGGTATGGGGCCAACGTCCTGACTTTC.

The chain uses TRBV6-5 and TRBJ2-7; 10 bases are a match to TRBD1. This CDR3 contains 15 residues. Germline V gene data show CDR1 as MNHEY and CDR2 as SVGAGI. The ends lost 6 bases at V and 1 base at J; junction bases unmatched: 6. The CDR3 region has the DNA TGTGCCAGCAGCTTTGGGACAGGGGTGTCCTACGAGCAGTACTTC. It yields the protein CASSFGTGVSYEQYF.

The table lists this clone with a count of one. This chain connects TRBV6-4 to TRBJ2-1; D might be TRBD1 (6 bases). The CDR3 spans 15 residues. V lost 6 bases and J lost 7, with 19 bases in between. Germline CDR1 is MRHNA and CDR2 is SNTAGT. CDR3: CASSLRGSWVNEQFF. CDR3 coding DNA: TGTGCCAGCAGCCTAAGGGGGAGTTGGGTAAATGAGCAGTTCTTC.

This clone has only one observation. This chain links TRBV6-5 with TRBJ1-2, with D tentatively TRBD1 (6 bases). Germline V CDR1 and CDR2: MNHEY, SVGAGI. There are 15 residues in the CDR3. The V gene lost 2 bases and the J gene lost 8 bases, with 18 bases spanning the gap. CDR3 nucleotide sequence: TGTGCCAGCAGTTACGGGCGCAGGGCCACAGGGGGCTACACCTTC. Translation: CASSYGRRATGGYTF.

The V call is TRBV5-4, the J call TRBJ2-3, with TRBD2 matching over 8 bases. V lost 0 bases, J lost 1 base, and 4 bases stayed unmatched. CDR1 SGHNT and CDR2 YYREEE come from the germline V gene (reference sequence). This CDR3 is built from 16 residues. The CDR3 nucleotides are TGTGCCAGCAGCTTGGGAGCGGGAGTCGGCACAGATACGCAGTATTTT. This sequence encodes CASSLGAGVGTDTQYF. The whole variable domain, remainder taken from reference TRBV5-4 and TRBJ2-3, is ETGVTQSPTHLIKTRGQQVTLRCSSQSGHNTVSWYQQALGQGPQFIFQYYREEENGRGNFPPRFSGLQFPNYSSELNVNALELDDSALYLCASSLGAGVGTDTQYFGPGTRLTVL.

V and J are TRBV7-2 and TRBJ1-4; 10 positions match TRBD1. The V segment lost 1 base and the J segment 8 bases; nucleotides outside the gene matches: 7. Germline V gene lookup returns CDR1 SGHTA and CDR2 FQGNSA. This CDR3 spans 16 amino acids. CDR3 region: CASSLVFGTGDEKLFF. In DNA, the CDR3 is TGTGCCAGCAGCTTAGTGTTTGGGACAGGGGACGAAAAACTGTTTTTT.

The chain carries TRBV7-8 and TRBJ2-3; 9 bases fit TRBD1. This CDR3 is 14 amino acids long. V trimming: 11 bases; J trimming: 3 bases; junction bases outside the gene matches: 9. Germline values: CDR1 SGHVS, CDR2 FQNEAQ. The CDR3 DNA sequence: TGTGCCGAAGGGGGACAGGGTTTTACAGATACGCAGTATTTT. Translated, it gives CAEGGQGFTDTQYF.

The chain links TRBV29-1 to TRBJ2-1; 9 positions match TRBD2. The CDR3 sequence is 12 residues long. Germline loops: CDR1 SQVTM, CDR2 ANQGSEA. The CDR3 DNA reads TGCAGTGGGGGTAGCGGGAGCAATGAGCAGTTCTTC. Translating it yields CSGGSGSNEQFF.

The chain has TRBV10-3 and TRBJ1-1, with a possible D match to TRBD1 (5 bases). Germline CDR1 is ENHRY and CDR2 is SYGVKD. The V end lost 4 bases, the J end lost 5 bases, and 8 bases lay between the germline ends. The CDR3 extends over 12 amino acids. As DNA, the CDR3 is TGTGCCATCAGTGCGGGGGGGACTGAAGCTTTCTTT. Translating it yields CAISAGGTEAFF.

J is TRBJ1-1 and V is TRBV7-9, with D possibly being TRBD1 (6 bases). There are 14 residues in the CDR3. V dropped 3 bases and J dropped 2 bases, with 10 bases sitting between them. The germline gives CDR1 SEHNR, CDR2 FQNEAQ (reference sequence). The CDR3 region is CASSLGAPNTEAFF. The CDR3 bases are TGTGCCAGCAGCTTGGGGGCCCCAAACACTGAAGCTTTCTTT.

The CDR3 is CATSRDHQITSEANYGYTF. CDR3 sequence (DNA): TGTGCCACCAGCAGAGATCACCAGATAACATCAGAAGCTAACTATGGCTACACCTTC. The chain uses TRBV15 and TRBJ1-2; D is uncertain. Germline V gene lookup returns CDR1 LNHNV and CDR2 YYDKDF (reference sequence). The CDR3 spans 19 residues. V lost 0 bases to trimming and J lost 0 bases, with 20 bases between them.

The chain has TRBV6-5 and TRBJ2-7, with a possible D match to TRBD1 (5 bases). The CDR3 runs to 15 residues. The germline V gene encodes CDR1 MNHEY and CDR2 SVGAGI. Trimming took 5 bases from V and 3 from J, leaving 17 bases between them. For the CDR3, the DNA is TGTGCCAGCAGTCCATATGTGACAGCCGACTACGAGCAGTACTTC. Encoded protein: CASSPYVTADYEQYF.

The chain couples TRBV7-9 to TRBJ2-2; 11 positions agree with TRBD2. Germline lookup yields CDR1 SEHNR and CDR2 FQNEAQ (reference sequence). The CDR3 spans 16 residues. With 5 bases clipped from V and 5 bases from J, the junction kept 7 bases outside the gene matches. The CDR3 DNA follows: TGTGCCAGCAGCACCGAGCGACTAGCGGGGACCGGGGAGCTGTTTTTT. It codes for CASSTERLAGTGELFF.

This chain links TRBV2 with TRBJ1-2; D gene unclear. The CDR3 spans 14 residues. V was pared by 7 bases and J by 4 bases, with 16 bases between. Germline V gene lookup returns CDR1 SNHLY and CDR2 FYNNEI. CDR3 nucleotide sequence: TGTGCCAGCACCGCGGACTCGGACGGCTATGGCTACACCTTC. Amino acid sequence: CASTADSDGYGYTF.

The V and J genes are TRBV19 and TRBJ1-1; a weak D match, TRBD1 (5 bases). CDR3 size: 13 residues. V shed 4 bases and J shed 8 bases, with 14 bases lying between them. From germline, CDR1 is LNHDA and CDR2 SQIVND (reference sequence). The CDR3 region is CASSRGRGLEAFF. The CDR3 DNA sequence: TGTGCCAGTAGTAGAGGTAGGGGCTTGGAAGCTTTCTTT.

CDR3 bases: TGTGCCAGCAGTCTGACTAGCGGGAGTTCCAGGTCCTACGAGCAGTACTTC. Encoded protein: CASSLTSGSSRSYEQYF. The chain is built from TRBV5-4 and TRBJ2-7, with 12 bases identical to TRBD2. The CDR3 spans 17 residues. Germline CDR1 reads SGHNT; CDR2 reads YYREEE (reference sequence). V was clipped by 5 bases and J by 1 base; unmatched bases: 10.

The chain uses TRBV11-2 and TRBJ2-1; unclear D gene. Germline CDR1 reads SGHAT; CDR2 reads FQNNGV. This CDR3 comprises 12 residues. Trimming took 5 bases from V and 8 from J, leaving 10 bases between them. The CDR3 DNA is TGTGCCAGCAGCCTCCTCGTTCATGAGCAGTTCTTC. This gives the protein CASSLLVHEQFF.

The chain carries TRBV13 and TRBJ2-3, with TRBD2 matching 11 bases. The J segment lost 3 bases and the V segment lost 6 bases, leaving 5 bases of the junction unmatched. The CDR3 is 15 amino acids. Per the germline V gene, CDR1 is PRHDT and CDR2 is FYEKMQ (reference sequence). CDR3 region: CASRIAGGKTDTQYF. CDR3 DNA sequence: TGTGCCAGCAGGATAGCGGGAGGGAAGACAGATACGCAGTATTTT. Full variable domain (missing parts from reference TRBV13 and TRBJ2-3): AAGVIQSPRHLIKEKRETATLKCYPIPRHDTVYWYQQGPGQDPQFLISFYEKMQSDKGSIPDRFSAQQFSDYHSELNMSSLELGDSALYFCASRIAGGKTDTQYFGPGTRLTVL.

This chain joins TRBV7-9 and TRBJ2-1; D possibly corresponds to TRBD2 (5 bases). Trimming cost V 0 bases and J 9 bases, with 12 bases left between them. The V gene's germline CDR1 is SEHNR and CDR2 FQNEAQ (reference sequence). This CDR3 is 14 amino acids long. The CDR3 region is CASSLARDPFEQFF. CDR3 nucleotide sequence: TGTGCCAGCAGCTTAGCACGGGATCCCTTTGAGCAGTTCTTC.

In nucleotides, the CDR3 is TGTGCCAGCAGCTCGGAGTCAGATACGCAGTATTTT. Residues: CASSSESDTQYF. The chain links TRBV7-9 to TRBJ2-3; D ambiguous. Germline V lookup: CDR1 SEHNR, CDR2 FQNEAQ (reference sequence). The CDR3 extends over 12 amino acids. With 4 bases removed from V and 4 bases from J, the gap between germline ends came to 6 bases.

The rearrangement uses TRBV4-3 and TRBJ2-7; TRBD2 agrees at 8 bases. J gave up 1 base and V 0 bases, and 5 bases lay outside the gene matches. Germline V gene sequence: CDR1 LGHNA, CDR2 YSLEER. There are 16 residues in the CDR3. The chain's CDR3 is CASSQEWLAGSYEQYV. CDR3 nucleotide sequence: TGCGCCAGCAGCCAAGAATGGCTAGCGGGTTCCTACGAGCAGTACGTC.